The 3 T cell receptor beta chains below come from one sample, sequenced in a study of CD8+CD57+ T cells in acquired aplastic anemia. Investigators profiled TCR beta VDJ and CDR3 from genomic DNA template. TCRdb re-called the reads with MiXCR, one entry per CDR3 protein. Counted here are some 220,000 distinct CDR3 sequences, 30% to 35% occurring once; the ten biggest clones make up 0.95% to 1.3%. The sequencing input was sorted CD4+, CD8+, or CD8+CD57+ T cells (not recorded which) from PBMCs. The receptors were sampled from a human donor in good health, serving as a control.

The table lists this clonotype with many counts. J is TRBJ1-1 and V is TRBV7-9; 9 nucleotides match TRBD1. CDR1 SEHNR and CDR2 FQNEAQ come from the germline V gene (reference sequence). CDR3 length: 16 amino acids. V lost 1 base, J lost 1 base, and 4 bases stayed unmatched. CDR3 coding DNA: TGTGCCAGCAGCTTAGGAGAGGGACAGGGGAACACTGAAGCTTTCTTT. Its protein is CASSLGEGQGNTEAFF.

There are many counts of this clonotype. The chain links TRBV7-8 to TRBJ1-5, with D possibly being TRBD1 (5 bases). In germline, CDR1 is SGHVS, CDR2 FQNEAQ. Trimming took off 1 base at V and 7 bases at J, with 11 bases between the two ends. The CDR3 is 14 amino acids. CDR3 DNA: TGTGCCAGCAGCTTAGTCGTCGGGGGACAGCCCCAGCATTTT. It translates to CASSLVVGGQPQHF. Full variable domain (remainder filled in from reference TRBV7-8 and TRBJ1-5): GAGVSQSPRYKVAKRGQDVALRCDPISGHVSLFWYQQALGQGPEFLTYFQNEAQLDKSGLPSDRFFAERPEGSVSTLKIQRTQQEDSAVYLCASSLVVGGQPQHFGDGTRLSIL.

J is TRBJ1-1 and V is TRBV11-2; D not certain. Germline V gives CDR1 SGHAT, CDR2 FQNNGV. The CDR3 loop spans 16 amino acids. The V end was cut by 6 bases, the J end by 3 bases, with 20 bases between. CDR3 nucleotides: TGTGCCAGCAGTCAATCCCAGCACGGGTGGGACACTGAAGCTTTCTTT. Protein sequence: CASSQSQHGWDTEAFF.